These 5 T cell receptor beta chains were all obtained from the same sample, sequenced in a study of blood T cell repertoires in COVID-19. Measured with immunoSEQ multiplex PCR; TCRdb has only the in-frame clones, and not every one. The table lists over 300,000 clones, 86% of them singletons. What was sequenced was peripheral blood. Receptors originate from a woman in her 50s with acute or convalescent COVID-19.

The rearrangement links TRBV5-1 to TRBJ2-2; D might be TRBD2 (5 bases). The germline CDR1 and CDR2 sequences are SGHRS and YFSETQ. V was clipped by 9 bases and J by 2 bases, with 17 bases between them. This CDR3 has 15 amino acids. The CDR3 DNA is TGCGCCACCTCGTTAGCTAGCTCTAACACCGGGGAGCTGTTTTTT. Translated: CATSLASSNTGELFF.

The V gene is TRBV6-6, the J gene TRBJ1-1; 12 positions agree with TRBD1. V was clipped by 6 bases and J by 6 bases; unmatched bases: 8. The germline gives CDR1 MNHNY, CDR2 SVGAGI (reference sequence). This CDR3 contains 15 residues. The CDR3 here is CASRSGTGGRSEAFF. The CDR3 nucleotides are TGTGCCAGCAGGTCCGGGACAGGGGGCCGTTCTGAAGCTTTCTTT.

Points on this clone: Other DNA sequences in this sample translate to the same CDR3. This CDR3 is CASSLGTSEETQYF. DNA for the CDR3: TGTGCCAGCAGTTTGGGGACTAGTGAAGAGACCCAGTACTTC. The rearrangement uses TRBV28 and TRBJ2-5, with 8 bases matching TRBD2. The junction had 3 bases not matched to a gene; V was cut back by 3 bases and J by 3 bases. The CDR3 extends over 14 amino acids. The germline V gene has CDR1 MDHEN and CDR2 SYDVKM.

The chain has TRBV7-3 and TRBJ2-4; 11 nucleotides align to TRBD2. This CDR3 has 17 residues. Per germline, CDR1 SGHTA and CDR2 FQGTGA. With 2 bases clipped from V and 0 bases from J, the junction kept 3 bases outside the gene matches. The CDR3 spells CASSLPLAGGAKNIQYF. CDR3 in DNA: TGTGCCAGCAGCTTACCGCTAGCGGGAGGAGCCAAAAACATTCAGTACTTC.

The chain joins TRBV10-3 to TRBJ1-5; no clear D. Looked up from germline, CDR1 is ENHRY and CDR2 is SYGVKD. V lost 6 bases, J lost 9 bases, and 15 bases lay in between. The CDR3 runs 13 residues. This chain's CDR3 is CAISEGARRPQHF. In DNA, the CDR3 is TGTGCCATCAGCGAAGGAGCCCGGAGGCCCCAGCATTTT.